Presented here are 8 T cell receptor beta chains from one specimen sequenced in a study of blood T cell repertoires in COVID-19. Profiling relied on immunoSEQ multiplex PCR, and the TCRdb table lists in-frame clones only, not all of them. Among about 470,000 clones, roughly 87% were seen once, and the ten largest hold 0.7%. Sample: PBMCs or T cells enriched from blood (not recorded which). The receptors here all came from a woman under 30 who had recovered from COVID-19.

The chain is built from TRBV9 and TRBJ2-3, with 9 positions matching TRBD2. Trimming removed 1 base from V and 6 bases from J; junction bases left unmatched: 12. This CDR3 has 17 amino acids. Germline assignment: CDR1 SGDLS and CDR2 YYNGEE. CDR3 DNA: TGTGCCAGCAGCGTATCGGGTAGCGGGGGACGAACCGATACGCAGTATTTT. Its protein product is CASSVSGSGGRTDTQYF.

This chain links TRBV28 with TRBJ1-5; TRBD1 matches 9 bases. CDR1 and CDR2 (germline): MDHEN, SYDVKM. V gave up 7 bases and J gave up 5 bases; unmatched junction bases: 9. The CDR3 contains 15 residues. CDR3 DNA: TGTGCCAGCAAGGCCGGGACAGGGTACGATCAGCCCCAGCATTTT. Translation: CASKAGTGYDQPQHF.

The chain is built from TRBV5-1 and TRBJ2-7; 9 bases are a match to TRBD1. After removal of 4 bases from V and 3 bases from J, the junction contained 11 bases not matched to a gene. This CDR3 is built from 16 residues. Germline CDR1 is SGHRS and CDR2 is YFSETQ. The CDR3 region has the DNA TGCGCCAGCAGCCCGAGACCGGGACAGGGACTCTACGAGCAGTACTTC. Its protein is CASSPRPGQGLYEQYF.

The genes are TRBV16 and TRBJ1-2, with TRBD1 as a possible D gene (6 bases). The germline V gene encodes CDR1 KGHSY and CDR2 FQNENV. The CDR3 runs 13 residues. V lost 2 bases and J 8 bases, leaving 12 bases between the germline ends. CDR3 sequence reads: CASSQRTDLGYTF. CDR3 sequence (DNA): TGTGCCAGCAGCCAAAGGACAGACCTAGGCTACACCTTC. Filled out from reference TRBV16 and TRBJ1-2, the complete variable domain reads GEEVAQTPKHLVRGEGQKAKLYCAPIKGHSYVFWYQQVLKNEFKFLISFQNENVFDETGMPKERFSAKCLPNSPCSLEIQATKLEDSAVYFCASSQRTDLGYTFGSGTRLTVV.

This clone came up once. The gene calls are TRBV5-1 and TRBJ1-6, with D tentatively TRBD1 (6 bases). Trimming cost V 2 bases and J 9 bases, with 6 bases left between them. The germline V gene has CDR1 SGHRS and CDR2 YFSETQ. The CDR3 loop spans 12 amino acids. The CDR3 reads CASSLQGSPLHF. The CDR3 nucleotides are TGCGCCAGCAGCTTACAGGGTTCACCCCTCCACTTT. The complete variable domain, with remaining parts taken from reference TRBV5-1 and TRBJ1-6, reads KAGVTQTPRYLIKTRGQQVTLSCSPISGHRSVSWYQQTPGQGLQFLFEYFSETQRNKGNFPGRFSGRQFSNSRSEMNVSTLELGDSALYLCASSLQGSPLHFGNGTRLTVT.

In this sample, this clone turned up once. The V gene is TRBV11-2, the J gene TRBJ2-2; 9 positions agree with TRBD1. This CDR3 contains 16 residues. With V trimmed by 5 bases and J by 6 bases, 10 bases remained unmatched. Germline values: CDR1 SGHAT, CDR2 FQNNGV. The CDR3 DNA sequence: TGTGCCAGCAGCCTACAGGACAGGGGAAATGCCGGGGAGCTGTTTTTT. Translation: CASSLQDRGNAGELFF.

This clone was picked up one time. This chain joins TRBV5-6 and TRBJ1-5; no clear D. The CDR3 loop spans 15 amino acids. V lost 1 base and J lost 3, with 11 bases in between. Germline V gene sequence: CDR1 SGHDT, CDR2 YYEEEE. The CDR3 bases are TGTGCCAGCAGCTTGATGGCAGTCAACAATCAGCCCCAGCATTTT. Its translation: CASSLMAVNNQPQHF.

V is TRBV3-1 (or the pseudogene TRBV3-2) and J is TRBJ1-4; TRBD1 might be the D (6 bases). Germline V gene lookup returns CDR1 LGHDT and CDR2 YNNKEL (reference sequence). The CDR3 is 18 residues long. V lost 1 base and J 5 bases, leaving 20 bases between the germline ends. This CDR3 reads CASSQAGAGAGPNEKLFF. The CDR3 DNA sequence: TGTGCCAGCAGCCAAGCAGGGGCAGGCGCGGGCCCGAATGAAAAACTGTTTTTT.